This is a list of T cell receptor beta chains from one sample in a study of blood T cell repertoires in COVID-19. Produced via immunoSEQ multiplex PCR; TCRdb's table is partial and in-frame only. Among fewer than 350,000 clones listed, 85% were seen once. Material for sequencing was PBMCs or T cells enriched from blood (not recorded which). The origin of the receptors is a woman between 50 and 59 years old who had recovered from COVID-19. The CDR3 runs from the conserved cysteine through the conserved F or W. The order of the fields is CDR3 DNA, CDR3 protein, clone size, D gene, V gene, J gene. D genes are given only for firm matches. Clone size, where shown, is once, few, many, or a class for clones that have expanded.

CDR3 DNA: TGTGCCAGTAGTCGGCTGGGACAAGGTGGGGCCAACGTCCTGACTTTC
CDR3 protein: CASSRLGQGGANVLTF
clone size: NA
D gene: NA
V gene: TRBV19
J gene: TRBJ2-6

CDR3 DNA: TGTGCCAGCAGCTTTGGCAGGGGGCGAAACACTGAAGCTTTCTTT
CDR3 protein: CASSFGRGRNTEAFF
clone size: once
D gene: TRBD1
V gene: TRBV11-2
J gene: TRBJ1-1

CDR3 DNA: TGTGCCTGGAAAAAGGCCGCCAGGGTAGGGAACACTGAAGCTTTCTTT
CDR3 protein: CAWKKAARVGNTEAFF
clone size: few
D gene: NA
V gene: TRBV30
J gene: TRBJ1-1

CDR3 DNA: TGTGCCAGCAGCTTTCACAGGGGGTCCGCAACTAATGAAAAACTGTTTTTT
CDR3 protein: CASSFHRGSATNEKLFF
clone size: NA
D gene: TRBD1
V gene: TRBV5-6
J gene: TRBJ1-4

CDR3 DNA: TGTGCCAGCGAACCCATTCGTGGGGCAACTAACTATGGCTACACCTTC
CDR3 protein: CASEPIRGATNYGYTF
clone size: NA
D gene: NA
V gene: TRBV7-8
J gene: TRBJ1-2

CDR3 DNA: TGCGCCAGCAGCCAGCAAAAAGGCGGCTCCTACAATGAGCAGTTCTTC
CDR3 protein: CASSQQKGGSYNEQFF
clone size: NA
D gene: NA
V gene: TRBV4-1
J gene: TRBJ2-1

CDR3 DNA: TGTGCCAGCAGCGCGCAGGGTGGCAATCAGCCCCAGCATTTT
CDR3 protein: CASSAQGGNQPQHF
clone size: once
D gene: NA
V gene: TRBV9
J gene: TRBJ1-5

CDR3 DNA: TGTGCCATCTCGATGGGCCCGGGGAGCAATCAGCCCCAGCATTTT
CDR3 protein: CAISMGPGSNQPQHF
clone size: NA
D gene: NA
V gene: TRBV5-4
J gene: TRBJ1-5

CDR3 DNA: TGTGCCAGCAGCCAATTACAGAACACTGAAGCTTTCTTT
CDR3 protein: CASSQLQNTEAFF
clone size: NA
D gene: NA
V gene: TRBV14
J gene: TRBJ1-1

CDR3 DNA: TGCAGTGCTAGTGCGGACACCGGGGAGCTGTTTTTT
CDR3 protein: CSASADTGELFF
clone size: NA
D gene: NA
V gene: TRBV20-1
J gene: TRBJ2-2

CDR3 DNA: TGTGCCAGCAGTTTATTACCAGTGAATAGCAATCAGCCCCAGCATTTT
CDR3 protein: CASSLLPVNSNQPQHF
clone size: NA
D gene: NA
V gene: TRBV28
J gene: TRBJ1-5

CDR3 DNA: TGTGCCAGCAGCTTACTAGCGGGGGGGAGGGGACCCAATGAGCAGTTCTTC
CDR3 protein: CASSLLAGGRGPNEQFF
clone size: NA
D gene: TRBD2
V gene: TRBV7-7
J gene: TRBJ2-1

CDR3 DNA: TGTGCCAGCAGGCCCGGACAGGGATCCTACAATGAGCAGTTCTTC
CDR3 protein: CASRPGQGSYNEQFF
clone size: few
D gene: TRBD1
V gene: TRBV7-8
J gene: TRBJ2-1

CDR3 DNA: TGTGCCAGCAGTGACTCCCCGGGGGGGGGCTACACCTTC
CDR3 protein: CASSDSPGGGYTF
clone size: NA
D gene: NA
V gene: TRBV6-4
J gene: TRBJ1-2

CDR3 DNA: TGTGCCAGCACCCCTGGTCGGGGCTACACCTTC
CDR3 protein: CASTPGRGYTF
clone size: once
D gene: NA
V gene: TRBV5-6
J gene: TRBJ1-2

CDR3 DNA: TGTGCCAGTAGTATTGGTCGGGCTAACTATGGCTACACCTTC
CDR3 protein: CASSIGRANYGYTF
clone size: NA
D gene: NA
V gene: TRBV19
J gene: TRBJ1-2

CDR3 DNA: TGTGCCAGCAGCTTGGCAAGGCTGGGGGCGGGGGGAGGAGATACGCAGTATTTT
CDR3 protein: CASSLARLGAGGGDTQYF
clone size: NA
D gene: TRBD2
V gene: TRBV5-4
J gene: TRBJ2-3

CDR3 DNA: TGCAGCGTTCGACAGGGTCCGAACACCGGGGAGCTGTTTTTT
CDR3 protein: CSVRQGPNTGELFF
clone size: NA
D gene: TRBD1
V gene: TRBV29-1
J gene: TRBJ2-2

CDR3 DNA: TGTGCCAGTAGTATACAAACCACAGGGGGCGGCGAGCAGTACTTC
CDR3 protein: CASSIQTTGGGEQYF
clone size: NA
D gene: TRBD1
V gene: TRBV19
J gene: TRBJ2-7

CDR3 DNA: TGTGCCAGCAGTGAAATCGGGGAGGGAAGCACTGAAGCTTTCTTT
CDR3 protein: CASSEIGEGSTEAFF
clone size: NA
D gene: NA
V gene: TRBV2
J gene: TRBJ1-1

CDR3 DNA: TGTGCCAGCCGAACGATTGGGGCGAGCAATCAGCCCCAGCATTTT
CDR3 protein: CASRTIGASNQPQHF
clone size: NA
D gene: NA
V gene: TRBV28
J gene: TRBJ1-5

CDR3 DNA: TGCAGTGCTAGTCGTACTGAGGAGGGGAATGAAAAACTGTTTTTT
CDR3 protein: CSASRTEEGNEKLFF
clone size: many
D gene: NA
V gene: TRBV20-1
J gene: TRBJ1-4

CDR3 DNA: TGTGCCAGCAGCTTAGGCGGGAGTCACCATGAGCAGTTCTTC
CDR3 protein: CASSLGGSHHEQFF
clone size: NA
D gene: TRBD2
V gene: TRBV11-2
J gene: TRBJ2-1

CDR3 DNA: TGTGCCAGCTATAAGGAGGAGACGATGAACACTGAAGCTTTCTTT
CDR3 protein: CASYKEETMNTEAFF
clone size: NA
D gene: NA
V gene: TRBV2
J gene: TRBJ1-1

CDR3 DNA: TGTGCCAGCAGCGCCCGGACTAGCGGGAGGATAACAGATACGCAGTATTTT
CDR3 protein: CASSARTSGRITDTQYF
clone size: NA
D gene: TRBD2
V gene: TRBV9
J gene: TRBJ2-3

CDR3 DNA: TGTGCCAGTAGTATAGGGTACGGACAGAGGAACACCGGGGAGCTGTTTTTT
CDR3 protein: CASSIGYGQRNTGELFF
clone size: NA
D gene: NA
V gene: TRBV19
J gene: TRBJ2-2

CDR3 DNA: TGTGCCAGCAGTTTAGCAGGGGCTAATGAAAAACTGTTTTTT
CDR3 protein: CASSLAGANEKLFF
clone size: NA
D gene: NA
V gene: TRBV27
J gene: TRBJ1-4

CDR3 DNA: TGTGCCATCAGCGCCGGGACTTATGGCTACACCTTC
CDR3 protein: CAISAGTYGYTF
clone size: NA
D gene: NA
V gene: TRBV10-3
J gene: TRBJ1-2

CDR3 DNA: TGTGCCAGCAGTATACAGATCTCCCAGTACTTC
CDR3 protein: CASSIQISQYF
clone size: NA
D gene: NA
V gene: TRBV6-5
J gene: TRBJ2-5

CDR3 DNA: TGCAGCGGAGGGACTAGCAGGGGGGAGCTGTTTTTT
CDR3 protein: CSGGTSRGELFF
clone size: NA
D gene: TRBD2
V gene: TRBV29-1
J gene: TRBJ2-2

CDR3 DNA: TGTGCCAGTAATGGGCAACGCTATGGCTACACCTTC
CDR3 protein: CASNGQRYGYTF
clone size: few
D gene: NA
V gene: TRBV19
J gene: TRBJ1-2

CDR3 DNA: TGTGCCACCAGTGATAAAGGGACAGGGCGAGAGACCCAGTACTTC
CDR3 protein: CATSDKGTGRETQYF
clone size: few
D gene: TRBD1
V gene: TRBV24-1
J gene: TRBJ2-5

CDR3 DNA: TGTGCCAGCAGTGAAGGGGGGGGCGCCCGAGGTAAAGGCTACACCTTC
CDR3 protein: CASSEGGGARGKGYTF
clone size: NA
D gene: NA
V gene: TRBV25-1
J gene: TRBJ1-2

CDR3 DNA: TGTGCCAGTAGCCCGGACAGGGTAGGCTATGGCTACACCTTC
CDR3 protein: CASSPDRVGYGYTF
clone size: few
D gene: TRBD1
V gene: TRBV19
J gene: TRBJ1-2

CDR3 DNA: TGTGCCAGTAGTCTAGGAGGACTAGCGGGGTTTAGTTTT
CDR3 protein: CASSLGGLAGFSF
clone size: once
D gene: TRBD2
V gene: TRBV19
J gene: TRBJ2-3

CDR3 DNA: TGTGCCATCAGTGCTAACCAGAACACCGGGGAGCTGTTTTTT
CDR3 protein: CAISANQNTGELFF
clone size: NA
D gene: NA
V gene: TRBV10-3
J gene: TRBJ2-2

CDR3 DNA: TGCGCCAGCAGCTTGGTTACAGACTATGGCTACACCTTC
CDR3 protein: CASSLVTDYGYTF
clone size: NA
D gene: NA
V gene: TRBV5-1
J gene: TRBJ1-2

CDR3 DNA: TGCGCCAGCAGCCAAGTGAGGGTGTGGGACTATGGCTACACCTTC
CDR3 protein: CASSQVRVWDYGYTF
clone size: NA
D gene: NA
V gene: TRBV4-1
J gene: TRBJ1-2

CDR3 DNA: TGTGCCAGCAGTTACTCTTGGGGGGACGGCTACACCTTC
CDR3 protein: CASSYSWGDGYTF
clone size: NA
D gene: NA
V gene: TRBV6-5
J gene: TRBJ1-2

CDR3 DNA: TGTGCCAGCAGCCAACCGACGCAGGGAATTGGCTACACCTTC
CDR3 protein: CASSQPTQGIGYTF
clone size: few
D gene: NA
V gene: TRBV11-2
J gene: TRBJ1-2

CDR3 DNA: TGCGCCAGCAGCCGTGAAGCTTTCTTT
CDR3 protein: CASSREAFF
clone size: NA
D gene: NA
V gene: TRBV5-1
J gene: TRBJ1-1

CDR3 DNA: TGTGCCAGCAGCCCACAGGGGGCTCTCAGCAATCAGCCCCAGCATTTT
CDR3 protein: CASSPQGALSNQPQHF
clone size: NA
D gene: TRBD1
V gene: TRBV7-2
J gene: TRBJ1-5

CDR3 DNA: TGTGCCAGCAGTGAGGGACTGATAAATTCACCCCTCCACTTT
CDR3 protein: CASSEGLINSPLHF
clone size: NA
D gene: NA
V gene: TRBV2
J gene: TRBJ1-6

CDR3 DNA: TGTGCCAGCAGTTACCTAGGGCGGGGGGATGATAATGAGCAGTTCTTC
CDR3 protein: CASSYLGRGDDNEQFF
clone size: NA
D gene: TRBD2
V gene: TRBV28
J gene: TRBJ2-1

CDR3 DNA: TGTGCCAGCAGCTCCTCCAGGCAGGGTGGCTACACCTTC
CDR3 protein: CASSSSRQGGYTF
clone size: NA
D gene: NA
V gene: TRBV7-9
J gene: TRBJ1-2

CDR3 DNA: TGTGCCAGCAGTTACCCCAGACTCAATATCTACGAGCAGTACTTC
CDR3 protein: CASSYPRLNIYEQYF
clone size: NA
D gene: NA
V gene: TRBV6-5
J gene: TRBJ2-7

CDR3 DNA: TGTGCCTGGAGTGTACCAGTTTCACAATTATCCTACAATGAGCAGTTCTTC
CDR3 protein: CAWSVPVSQLSYNEQFF
clone size: NA
D gene: NA
V gene: TRBV30
J gene: TRBJ2-1

CDR3 DNA: TGTGCCAGCAGTGCAGGGACAGGGGGCCAGGCCCAGCATTTT
CDR3 protein: CASSAGTGGQAQHF
clone size: NA
D gene: TRBD1
V gene: TRBV2
J gene: TRBJ1-5

CDR3 DNA: TGCAGCGTTGTGGAGGGGAACACTGAAGCTTTCTTT
CDR3 protein: CSVVEGNTEAFF
clone size: NA
D gene: NA
V gene: TRBV29-1
J gene: TRBJ1-1

CDR3 DNA: TGTGCCAGCAGTTTGAAACACTCCTATAATTCACCCCTCCACTTT
CDR3 protein: CASSLKHSYNSPLHF
clone size: NA
D gene: NA
V gene: TRBV28
J gene: TRBJ1-6

CDR3 DNA: TGTGCCAGCAGCCAGGGACAGGGTGGCTACGAGCAGTACTTC
CDR3 protein: CASSQGQGGYEQYF
clone size: NA
D gene: TRBD1
V gene: TRBV2
J gene: TRBJ2-7

CDR3 DNA: TGTGCCAGCAGTTTACTAGCGGGGAATGAGCAGTTCTTC
CDR3 protein: CASSLLAGNEQFF
clone size: NA
D gene: TRBD2
V gene: TRBV12-3/TRBV12-4
J gene: TRBJ2-1

CDR3 DNA: TGTGCCAGCAGTAGCCCATGGACTAGCGGGAGTCACGAGCAGTACTTC
CDR3 protein: CASSSPWTSGSHEQYF
clone size: NA
D gene: TRBD2
V gene: TRBV6-2/TRBV6-3
J gene: TRBJ2-7

CDR3 DNA: TGTGCCAGCAGTTTAGGGGCGGGAATCTATGGCTACACCTTC
CDR3 protein: CASSLGAGIYGYTF
clone size: NA
D gene: NA
V gene: TRBV27
J gene: TRBJ1-2

CDR3 DNA: TGTGCCACCAGTGACCCACTAGCGCTTAGCACAGATACGCAGTATTTT
CDR3 protein: CATSDPLALSTDTQYF
clone size: NA
D gene: TRBD2
V gene: TRBV24-1
J gene: TRBJ2-3

CDR3 DNA: TGTGCCAGCAGTAAGGGCCTAGCGGGGGGAGACAATGAGCAGTTCTTC
CDR3 protein: CASSKGLAGGDNEQFF
clone size: NA
D gene: TRBD2
V gene: TRBV28
J gene: TRBJ2-1

CDR3 DNA: TGTGCCAGCTCACCTTTCTTTGGGGCCAACGTCCTGACTTTC
CDR3 protein: CASSPFFGANVLTF
clone size: once
D gene: NA
V gene: TRBV18
J gene: TRBJ2-6

CDR3 DNA: TGTGCCAGCAGCTCTGGACTGAATTCACCCCTCCACTTT
CDR3 protein: CASSSGLNSPLHF
clone size: few
D gene: NA
V gene: TRBV5-6
J gene: TRBJ1-6

CDR3 DNA: TGCGCCAGCAGCCAAGACAGGGATTATGGCTACACCTTC
CDR3 protein: CASSQDRDYGYTF
clone size: NA
D gene: NA
V gene: TRBV4-1
J gene: TRBJ1-2